This TCR beta chain came from a study of blood T cell repertoires in COVID-19. Background on the study: Donors in the United States, Italy and Spain gave samples during acute or convalescent COVID-19.

TCRdb's copy holds only in-frame clones and misses some; the assay was immunoSEQ multiplex PCR. In the table there are more than 400,000 clones, about 90% of which are singletons. Participants had their cohort set by participant-reported clinical history. Two negative PCRs, clearance, or symptom resolution were required of recovered Cohort 3 donors. Trimming took 4 bases from V and 1 from J; bases not matched to a gene: 3. The V gene's germline CDR1 is LGHDT and CDR2 YNNKEL (reference sequence). The CDR3 covers 15 residues. The sample was PBMCs or T cells enriched from blood (not recorded which). The sequence came from a man aged 18 to 30 who had recovered from COVID-19. This chain uses TRBV3-1 (or the pseudogene TRBV3-2) with TRBJ2-5; 10 bases are shared with TRBD2. The CDR3 bases are TGTGCCAGCAGCCCAAGCGGGGGGGTCCAAGAGACCCAGTACTTC. It translates to CASSPSGGVQETQYF.